The source of this TCR beta chain is a study of OX40 agonist ivuxolimab in advanced cancers. Patients were ruled out by autoimmune disease history or systemic immunosuppression. Measured with immunoSEQ multiplex PCR; TCRdb has only the in-frame clones, and not every one. The sample shows 55,000 to 70,000 clones, over 80% of them seen only once. The CDR3 consists of 13 residues. The V and J ends lost 0 bases and 2 bases respectively, with 4 bases between them. The germline gives CDR1 MGHRA, CDR2 YSYEKL. The chain employs TRBV4-1 and TRBJ1-1; D gene unclear. The source was CD4+ or CD8+ T cells sorted from blood, collected in a trial of the OX40 agonist ivuxolimab. The clonotype originates from an adult with an advanced solid tumor such as melanoma, head and neck, liver or kidney cancer. CDR3 in amino acids: CASSQDPNTEAFF. The CDR3 nucleotides are TGCGCCAGCAGCCAAGACCCAAACACTGAAGCTTTCTTT.